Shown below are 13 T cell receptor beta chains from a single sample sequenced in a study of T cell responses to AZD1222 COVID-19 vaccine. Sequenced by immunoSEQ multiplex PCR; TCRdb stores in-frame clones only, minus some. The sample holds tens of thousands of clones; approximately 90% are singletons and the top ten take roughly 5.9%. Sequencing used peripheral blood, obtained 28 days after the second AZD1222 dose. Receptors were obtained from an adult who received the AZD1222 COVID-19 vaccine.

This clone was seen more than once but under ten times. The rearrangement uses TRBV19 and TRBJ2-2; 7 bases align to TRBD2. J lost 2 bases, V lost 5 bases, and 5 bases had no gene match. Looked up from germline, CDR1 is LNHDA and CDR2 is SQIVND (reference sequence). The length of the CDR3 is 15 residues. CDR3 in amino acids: CASSPGTTNTGELFF. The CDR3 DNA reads TGTGCCAGTAGTCCAGGGACTACTAACACCGGGGAGCTGTTTTTT.

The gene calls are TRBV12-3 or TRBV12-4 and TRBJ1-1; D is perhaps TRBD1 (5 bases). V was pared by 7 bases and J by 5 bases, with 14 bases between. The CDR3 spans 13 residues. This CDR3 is CASTLRGETEAFF. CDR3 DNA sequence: TGTGCCAGCACCCTTAGAGGGGAGACTGAAGCTTTCTTT.

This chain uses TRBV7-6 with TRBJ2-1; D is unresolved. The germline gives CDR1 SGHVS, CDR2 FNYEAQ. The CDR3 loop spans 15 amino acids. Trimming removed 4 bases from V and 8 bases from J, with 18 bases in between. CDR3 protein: CASSSTGRSTDEQFF. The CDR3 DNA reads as TGTGCCAGCAGCTCTACTGGGCGCAGTACCGATGAGCAGTTCTTC.

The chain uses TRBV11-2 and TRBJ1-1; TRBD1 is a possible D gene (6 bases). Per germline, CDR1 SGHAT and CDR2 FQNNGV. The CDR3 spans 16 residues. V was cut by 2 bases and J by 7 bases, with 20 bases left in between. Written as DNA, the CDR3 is TGTGCCAGCAGCTTAAACCCCAGGGGTGGCTCCCATGAAGCTTTCTTT. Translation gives CASSLNPRGGSHEAFF.

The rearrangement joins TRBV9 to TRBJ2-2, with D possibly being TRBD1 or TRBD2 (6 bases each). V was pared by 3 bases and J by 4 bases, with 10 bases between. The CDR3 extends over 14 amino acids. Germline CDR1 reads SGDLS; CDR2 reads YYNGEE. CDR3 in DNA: TGTGCCAGCAGCGGGGGGGCCGGCACCGGGGAGCTGTTTTTT. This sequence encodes CASSGGAGTGELFF. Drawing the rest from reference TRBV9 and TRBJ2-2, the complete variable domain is DSGVTQTPKHLITATGQRVTLRCSPRSGDLSVYWYQQSLDQGLQFLIQYYNGEERAKGNILERFSAQQFPDLHSELNLSSLELGDSALYFCASSGGAGTGELFFGEGSRLTVL.

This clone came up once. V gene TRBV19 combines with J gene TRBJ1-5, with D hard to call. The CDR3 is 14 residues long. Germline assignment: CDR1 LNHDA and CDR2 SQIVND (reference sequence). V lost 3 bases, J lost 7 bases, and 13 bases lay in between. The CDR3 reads CASSIKQSEQPQHF. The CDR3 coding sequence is TGTGCCAGTAGTATTAAGCAGTCGGAGCAGCCCCAGCATTTT.

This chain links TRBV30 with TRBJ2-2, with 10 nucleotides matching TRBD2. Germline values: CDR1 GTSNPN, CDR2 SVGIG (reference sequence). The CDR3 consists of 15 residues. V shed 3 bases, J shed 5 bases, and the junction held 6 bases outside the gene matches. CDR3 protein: CAWSQISGGTGELFF. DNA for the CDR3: TGTGCCTGGAGCCAAATTAGCGGGGGGACCGGGGAGCTGTTTTTT.

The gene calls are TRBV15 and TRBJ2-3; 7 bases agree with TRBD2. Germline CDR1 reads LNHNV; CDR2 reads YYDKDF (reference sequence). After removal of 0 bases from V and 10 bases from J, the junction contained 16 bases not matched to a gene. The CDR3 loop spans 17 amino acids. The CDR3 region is CATSRDPTRGSLGSQYF. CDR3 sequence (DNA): TGTGCCACCAGCAGAGACCCCACACGCGGGAGTCTCGGTTCGCAGTATTTT.

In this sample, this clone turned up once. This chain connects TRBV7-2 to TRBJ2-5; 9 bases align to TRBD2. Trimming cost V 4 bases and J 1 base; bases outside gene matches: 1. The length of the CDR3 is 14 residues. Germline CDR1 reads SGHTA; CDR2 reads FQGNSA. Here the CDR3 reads CASSSTSGQETQYF. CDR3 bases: TGTGCCAGCAGCTCGACTAGCGGCCAAGAGACCCAGTACTTC.

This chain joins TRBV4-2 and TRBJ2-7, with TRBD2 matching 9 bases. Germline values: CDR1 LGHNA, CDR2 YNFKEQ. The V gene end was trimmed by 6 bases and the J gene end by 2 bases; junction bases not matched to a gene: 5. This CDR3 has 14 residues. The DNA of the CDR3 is TGTGCCAGCAGACTAAGCGGGGGGCCCTACGAGCAGTACTTC. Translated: CASRLSGGPYEQYF.

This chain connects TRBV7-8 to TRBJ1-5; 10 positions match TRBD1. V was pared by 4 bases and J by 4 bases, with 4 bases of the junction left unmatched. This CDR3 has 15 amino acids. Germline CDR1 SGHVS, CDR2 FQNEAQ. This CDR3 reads CASSSGTGENQPQHF. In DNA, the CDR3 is TGTGCCAGCAGCTCCGGGACAGGGGAGAATCAGCCCCAGCATTTT. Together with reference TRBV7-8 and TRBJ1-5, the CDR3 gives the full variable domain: GAGVSQSPRYKVAKRGQDVALRCDPISGHVSLFWYQQALGQGPEFLTYFQNEAQLDKSGLPSDRFFAERPEGSVSTLKIQRTQQEDSAVYLCASSSGTGENQPQHFGDGTRLSIL.

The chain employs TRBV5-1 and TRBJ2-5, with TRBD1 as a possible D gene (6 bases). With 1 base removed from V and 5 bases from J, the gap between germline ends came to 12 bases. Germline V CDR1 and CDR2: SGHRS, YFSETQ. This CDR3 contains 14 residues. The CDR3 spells CASSLTGPGETQYF. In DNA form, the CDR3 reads TGCGCCAGCAGCTTGACAGGGCCGGGGGAGACCCAGTACTTC. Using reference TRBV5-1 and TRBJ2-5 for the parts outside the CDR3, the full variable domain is KAGVTQTPRYLIKTRGQQVTLSCSPISGHRSVSWYQQTPGQGLQFLFEYFSETQRNKGNFPGRFSGRQFSNSRSEMNVSTLELGDSALYLCASSLTGPGETQYFGPGTRLLVL.

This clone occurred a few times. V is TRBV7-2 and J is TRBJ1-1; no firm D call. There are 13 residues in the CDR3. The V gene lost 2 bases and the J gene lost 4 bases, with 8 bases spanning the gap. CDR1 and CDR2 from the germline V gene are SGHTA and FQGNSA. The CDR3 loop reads CASSLKGRTEAFF. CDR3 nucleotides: TGTGCCAGCAGCTTAAAGGGTCGCACTGAAGCTTTCTTT.